Listed here are 5 T cell receptor beta chains from one sample, sequenced in a study of T cells in Graves' hyperthyroidism and ophthalmopathy (dated by TCRdb to the late 2010s). The library was prepared using multiplex PCR. For sequencing, an Illumina HiSeq 2000 was employed. The TCR beta CDR3 regions were amplified from RNA transcripts. For the first round of RT-PCR on the TCR CDR3, the HTBI primer set was used together with the Qiagen OneStep RT-PCR kit. TCRdb applied fastp at Q25 and MiXCR to the public reads, then kept only in-frame beta chains. CDR3 protein sequences are deduplicated, and each keeps its most common genes and DNA. The sample table holds around 270,000 distinct CDR3 sequences, of which 15% to 20% were seen once. 39% of the sample rests with the top ten. Material: blood. These receptors all come from a man in his forties or fifties with Graves' ophthalmopathy.

This clonotype was counted a few times. The germline gene is not matched at one end of the junction; a read error may be the cause. This rearrangement joins TRBV6-2 or TRBV6-3 to TRBJ1-5, with 7 bases matching TRBD1. Germline CDR1 reads MNHEY; CDR2 reads SVGEGT. CDR3 length: 15 residues. The DNA of the CDR3 is TGTGCCAGCAATTACTCGACAGGGCCCAATCAGCCCCAGCATTTT. Its translation is CASNYSTGPNQPQHF.

CDR3 DNA sequence: TGTGCCATCAGTGGACCTCCGGTCGGAGGGGCTGAGACCCAGTACTTC. It yields the protein CAISGPPVGGAETQYF. V usage is TRBV10-3 and J usage is TRBJ2-5, with D tentatively TRBD2 (6 bases). Germline loops: CDR1 ENHRY, CDR2 SYGVKD. V lost 4 bases and J 5 bases, leaving 20 bases between the germline ends. The CDR3 totals 16 residues.

This clonotype was recorded many times. This chain links TRBV20-1 with TRBJ1-2, with no clear D. Trimming took 2 bases from V and 4 from J, leaving 20 bases between them. Per germline, CDR1 DFQATT and CDR2 SNEGSKA (reference sequence). The CDR3 has 16 amino acids. CDR3 in DNA: TGCAGTGCTAGACGACCTGAAGGGTACGGTACCTATGGCTACACCTTC. This encodes CSARRPEGYGTYGYTF.

This chain connects TRBV6-5 to TRBJ2-5; the D is unclear. Looked up from germline, CDR1 is MNHEY and CDR2 is SVGAGI. The CDR3 is 14 residues long. Trimming cost V 2 bases and J 7 bases, with 14 bases left between them. CDR3 residues: CASSYPANYGTQYF. CDR3 nucleotides: TGTGCCAGCAGTTACCCCGCCAACTATGGGACCCAGTACTTC.

The chain recombines TRBV5-1 with TRBJ2-1; 10 bases fit TRBD1. CDR1 SGHRS and CDR2 YFSETQ come from the germline V gene. The CDR3 spans 17 residues. Losses at the gene ends were 0 bases for V and 4 bases for J; bases not matched to a gene: 7. DNA for the CDR3: TGCGCCAGCAGCTTGGGGACCGGGACAGGGGTTTACAATGAGCAGTTCTTC. The encoded protein is CASSLGTGTGVYNEQFF.